This TCR beta chain was sequenced during a study of blood T cell repertoires in COVID-19. After removal of 5 bases from V and 5 bases from J, the junction contained 8 bases not matched to a gene. This CDR3 is 14 amino acids long. Germline CDR1 is KGHSH and CDR2 is LQKENI. Only in-frame clones appear in the TCRdb table, and some are missing; sequencing was by immunoSEQ multiplex PCR. The sample holds some 110,000 clones, about 85% seen once. This chain joins TRBV18 and TRBJ2-5, with 7 bases matching TRBD1. The sequence was obtained from a human donor in a cohort sampled during active COVID-19. The sample was peripheral blood. CDR3: CASSSGQLGETQYF. The CDR3 DNA is TGTGCCAGCTCATCGGGACAGCTAGGGGAGACCCAGTACTTC.